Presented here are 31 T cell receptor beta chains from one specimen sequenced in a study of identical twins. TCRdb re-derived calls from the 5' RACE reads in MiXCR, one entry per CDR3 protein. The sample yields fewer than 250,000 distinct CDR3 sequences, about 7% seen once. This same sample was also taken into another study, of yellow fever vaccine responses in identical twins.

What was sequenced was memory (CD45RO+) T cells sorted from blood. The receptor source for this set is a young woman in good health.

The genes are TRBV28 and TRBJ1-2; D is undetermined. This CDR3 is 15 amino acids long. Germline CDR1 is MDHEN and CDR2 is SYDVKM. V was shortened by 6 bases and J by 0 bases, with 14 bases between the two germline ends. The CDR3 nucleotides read TGTGCCAGCAGCACCCCAACCCGTGCTAACTATGGCTACACCTTC. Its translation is CASSTPTRANYGYTF.

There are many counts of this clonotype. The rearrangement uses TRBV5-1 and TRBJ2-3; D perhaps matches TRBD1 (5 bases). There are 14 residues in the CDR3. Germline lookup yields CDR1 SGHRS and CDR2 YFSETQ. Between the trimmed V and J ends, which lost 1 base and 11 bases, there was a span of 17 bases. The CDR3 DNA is TGCGCCAGCAGCTTGTCCCTCGACAGAGAGATGCAGTATTTT. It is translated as CASSLSLDREMQYF.

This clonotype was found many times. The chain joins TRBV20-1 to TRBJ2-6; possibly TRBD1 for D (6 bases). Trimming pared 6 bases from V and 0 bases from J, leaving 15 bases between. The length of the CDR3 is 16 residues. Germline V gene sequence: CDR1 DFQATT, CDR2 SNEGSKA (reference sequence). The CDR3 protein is CSAPRGPLSGANVLTF. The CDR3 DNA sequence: TGCAGTGCGCCCAGGGGACCCCTCTCTGGGGCCAACGTCCTGACTTTC.

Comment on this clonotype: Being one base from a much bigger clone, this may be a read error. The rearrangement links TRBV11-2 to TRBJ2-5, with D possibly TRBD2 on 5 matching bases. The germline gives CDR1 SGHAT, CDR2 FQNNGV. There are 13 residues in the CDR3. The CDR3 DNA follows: TGTGCCAGCAGCTTGAACTGGGGAGAGACCCAGCACTTC. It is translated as CASSLNWGETQHF. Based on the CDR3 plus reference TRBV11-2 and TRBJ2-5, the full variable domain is EAGVAQSPRYKIIEKRQSVAFWCNPISGHATLYWYQQILGQGPKLLIQFQNNGVVDDSQLPKDRFSAERLKGVDSTLKIQPAKLEDSAVYLCASSLNWGETQHFGPGTRLLVL.

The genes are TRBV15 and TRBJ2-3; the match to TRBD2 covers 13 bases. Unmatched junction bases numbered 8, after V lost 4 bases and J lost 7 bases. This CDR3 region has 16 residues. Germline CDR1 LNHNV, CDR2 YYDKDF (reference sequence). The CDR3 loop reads CATSTPLAGGRNTQYF. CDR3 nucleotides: TGTGCCACCAGCACCCCACTAGCGGGGGGGAGGAATACGCAGTATTTT.

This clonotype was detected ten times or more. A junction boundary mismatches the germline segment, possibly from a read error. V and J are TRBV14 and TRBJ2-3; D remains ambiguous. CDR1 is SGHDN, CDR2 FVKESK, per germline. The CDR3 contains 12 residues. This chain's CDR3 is CASSPFTDTQYF. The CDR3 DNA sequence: TGCGCCAGCAGCCCGTTCACAGATACGCAGTATTTT.

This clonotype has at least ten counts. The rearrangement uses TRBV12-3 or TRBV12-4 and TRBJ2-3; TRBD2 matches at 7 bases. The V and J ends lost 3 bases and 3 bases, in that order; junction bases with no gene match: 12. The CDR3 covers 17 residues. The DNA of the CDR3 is TGTGCCAGCAGTTTCGCGGGAGAGGGGCGTTGGACAGATACGCAGTATTTT. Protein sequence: CASSFAGEGRWTDTQYF.

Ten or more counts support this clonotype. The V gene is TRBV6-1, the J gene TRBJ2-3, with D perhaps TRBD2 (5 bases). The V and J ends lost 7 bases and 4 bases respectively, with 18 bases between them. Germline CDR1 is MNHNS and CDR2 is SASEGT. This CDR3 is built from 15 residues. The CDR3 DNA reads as TGTGCCAGCACCTCCAACCAAAAGGGAGCAGATACGCAGTATTTT. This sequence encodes CASTSNQKGADTQYF.

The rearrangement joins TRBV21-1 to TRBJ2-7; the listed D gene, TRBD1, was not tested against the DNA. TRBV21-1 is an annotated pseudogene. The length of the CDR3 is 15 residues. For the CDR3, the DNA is TGTGCCAGCAGCTGCCGGGACAGGGGTTCCTACGAGCAGTACGTC. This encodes CASSCRDRGSYEQYV.

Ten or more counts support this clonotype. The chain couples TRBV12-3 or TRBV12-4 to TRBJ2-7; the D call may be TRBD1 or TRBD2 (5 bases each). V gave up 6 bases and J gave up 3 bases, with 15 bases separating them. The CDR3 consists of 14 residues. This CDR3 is CASSPSGDHYEQYF. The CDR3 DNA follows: TGTGCCAGCAGCCCCTCCGGGGACCACTACGAGCAGTACTTC.

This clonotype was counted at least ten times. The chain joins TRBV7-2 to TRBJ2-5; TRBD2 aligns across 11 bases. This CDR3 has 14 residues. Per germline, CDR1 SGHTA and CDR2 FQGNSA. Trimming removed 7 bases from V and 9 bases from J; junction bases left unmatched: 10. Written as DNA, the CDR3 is TGTGCCAGCACTCGGACTAGCGGGCCTGGGGCCCAGTACTTC. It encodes CASTRTSGPGAQYF.

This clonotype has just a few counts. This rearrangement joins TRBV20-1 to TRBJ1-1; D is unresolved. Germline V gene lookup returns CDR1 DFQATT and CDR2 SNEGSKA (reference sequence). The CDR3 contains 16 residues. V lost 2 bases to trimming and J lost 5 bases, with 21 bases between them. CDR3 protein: CSARRLVWGGRTEAFF. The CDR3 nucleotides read TGCAGTGCTAGAAGGTTGGTTTGGGGAGGGCGAACTGAAGCTTTCTTT.

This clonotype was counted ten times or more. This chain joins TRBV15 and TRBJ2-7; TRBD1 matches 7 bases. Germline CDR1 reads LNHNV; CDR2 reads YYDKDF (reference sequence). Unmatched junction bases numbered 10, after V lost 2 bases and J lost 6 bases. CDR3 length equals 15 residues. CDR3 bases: TGTGCCACCAGCAGAACCCTACGACAGGGCGGCGAGCAGTACGTC. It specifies CATSRTLRQGGEQYV.

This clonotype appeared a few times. The CDR3: CASSLSGRAFSYNEQFF. In DNA form, the CDR3 reads TGTGCCAGCAGCCTTAGCGGGAGGGCCTTCTCCTACAATGAGCAGTTCTTC. J is TRBJ2-1 and V is TRBV12-3 or TRBV12-4; TRBD2 agrees at 11 bases. Trimming at V came to 6 bases and at J to 0 bases, leaving 7 bases not matched to a gene. This CDR3 has 17 residues.

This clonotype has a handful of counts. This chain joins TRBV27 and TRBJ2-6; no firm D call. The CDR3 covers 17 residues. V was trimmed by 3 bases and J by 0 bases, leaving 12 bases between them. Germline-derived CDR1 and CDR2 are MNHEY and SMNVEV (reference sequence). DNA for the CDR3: TGTGCCAGCAGTTTTCGCCAGGACCACTCTGGGGCCAACGTCCTGACTTTC. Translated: CASSFRQDHSGANVLTF.

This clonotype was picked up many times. The CDR3 protein is CASSPDSYNEQFF. The DNA for the CDR3 is TGCGCCAGCAGCCCCGACAGCTACAATGAGCAGTTCTTC. The chain uses TRBV5-1 and TRBJ2-1; possibly TRBD1 for D (5 bases). The CDR3 consists of 13 residues. Between the trimmed V and J ends, which lost 4 bases and 3 bases, there was a span of 8 bases. CDR1 is SGHRS and CDR2 is YFSETQ in the germline V gene.

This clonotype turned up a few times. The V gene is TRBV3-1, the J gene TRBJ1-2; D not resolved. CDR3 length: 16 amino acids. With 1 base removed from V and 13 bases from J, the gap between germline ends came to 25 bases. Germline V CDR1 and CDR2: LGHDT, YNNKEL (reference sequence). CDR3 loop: CASSQGQGRINLLSTF. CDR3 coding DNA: TGTGCCAGCAGCCAAGGTCAAGGGAGAATAAACCTCCTTAGCACCTTC.

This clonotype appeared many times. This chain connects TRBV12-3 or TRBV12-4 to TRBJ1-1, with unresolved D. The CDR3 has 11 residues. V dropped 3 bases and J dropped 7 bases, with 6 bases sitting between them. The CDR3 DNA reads TGTGCCAGCAGTTTCAGAAATGAAGCTTTCTTT. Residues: CASSFRNEAFF.

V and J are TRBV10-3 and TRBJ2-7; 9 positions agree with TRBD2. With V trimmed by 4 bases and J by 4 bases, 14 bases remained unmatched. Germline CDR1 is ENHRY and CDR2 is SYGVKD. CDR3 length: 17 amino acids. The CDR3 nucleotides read TGTGCCATCAGTGTAGGAAGGCTAGCGGGATCCAAGTACGAGCAGTACTTC. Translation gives CAISVGRLAGSKYEQYF.

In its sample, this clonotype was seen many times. The CDR3 here is CASSRDSSYGYTF. The CDR3 nucleotides read TGTGCCAGCAGTCGGGACAGTTCCTATGGCTACACCTTC. The J gene is TRBJ1-2, the V gene TRBV2, with TRBD1 matching 7 bases. Unmatched junction bases numbered 4, after V lost 5 bases and J lost 4 bases. CDR3 length: 13 amino acids. The germline V gene encodes CDR1 SNHLY and CDR2 FYNNEI.

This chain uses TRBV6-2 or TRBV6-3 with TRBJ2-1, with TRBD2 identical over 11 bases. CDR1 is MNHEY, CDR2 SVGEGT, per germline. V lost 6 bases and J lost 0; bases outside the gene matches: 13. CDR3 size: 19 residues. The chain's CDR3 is CASRPNRTSGPNSYNEQFF. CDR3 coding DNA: TGTGCCAGCAGGCCGAACCGGACTAGCGGGCCCAACTCCTACAATGAGCAGTTCTTC.

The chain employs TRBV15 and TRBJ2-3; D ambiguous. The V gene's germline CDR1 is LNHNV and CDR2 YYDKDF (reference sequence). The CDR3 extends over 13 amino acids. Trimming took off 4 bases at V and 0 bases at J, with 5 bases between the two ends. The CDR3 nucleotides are TGTGCCACCAGCACGGCTAGCACAGATACGCAGTATTTT. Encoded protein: CATSTASTDTQYF. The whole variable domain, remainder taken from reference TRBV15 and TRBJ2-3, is DAMVIQNPRYQVTQFGKPVTLSCSQTLNHNVMYWYQQKSSQAPKLLFHYYDKDFNNEADTPDNFQSRRPNTSFCFLDIRSPGLGDTAMYLCATSTASTDTQYFGPGTRLTVL.

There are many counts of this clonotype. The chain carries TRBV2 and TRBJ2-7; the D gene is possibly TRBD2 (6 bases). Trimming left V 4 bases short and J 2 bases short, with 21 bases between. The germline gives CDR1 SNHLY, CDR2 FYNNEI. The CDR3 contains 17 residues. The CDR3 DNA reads TGTGCCAGCAGTGGTATTTGGGGAAGGAGGGCTACCTACGAGCAGTACTTC. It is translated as CASSGIWGRRATYEQYF.

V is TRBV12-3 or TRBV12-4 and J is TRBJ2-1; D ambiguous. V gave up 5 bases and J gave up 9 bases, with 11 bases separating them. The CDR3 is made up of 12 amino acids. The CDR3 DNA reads TGTGCCAGCAGTCCCCGTGGGTTTGAGCAGTTCTTC. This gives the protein CASSPRGFEQFF.

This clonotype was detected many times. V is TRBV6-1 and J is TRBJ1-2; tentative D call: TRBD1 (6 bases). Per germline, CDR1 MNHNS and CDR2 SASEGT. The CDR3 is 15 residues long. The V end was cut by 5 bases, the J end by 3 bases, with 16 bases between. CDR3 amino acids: CASSHAGAHDYGYTF. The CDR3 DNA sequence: TGTGCCAGCAGTCATGCAGGGGCTCACGACTATGGCTACACCTTC.

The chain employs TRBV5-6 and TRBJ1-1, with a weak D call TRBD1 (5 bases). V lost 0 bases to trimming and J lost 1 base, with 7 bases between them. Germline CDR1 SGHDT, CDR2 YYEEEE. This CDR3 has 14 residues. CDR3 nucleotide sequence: TGTGCCAGCAGCTTGGTTGGACAGAACACTGAAGCTTTCTTT. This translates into CASSLVGQNTEAFF.

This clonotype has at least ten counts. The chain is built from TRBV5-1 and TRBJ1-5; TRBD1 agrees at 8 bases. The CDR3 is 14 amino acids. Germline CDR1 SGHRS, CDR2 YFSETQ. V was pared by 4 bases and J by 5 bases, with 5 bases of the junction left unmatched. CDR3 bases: TGCGCCAGCAGCGCGACAGGGGTGGATCAGCCCCAGCATTTT. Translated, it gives CASSATGVDQPQHF.

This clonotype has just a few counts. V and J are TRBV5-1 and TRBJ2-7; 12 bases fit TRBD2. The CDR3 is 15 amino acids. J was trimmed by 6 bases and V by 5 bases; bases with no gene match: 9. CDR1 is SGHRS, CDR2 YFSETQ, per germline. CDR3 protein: CASRSASGRVGEQYF. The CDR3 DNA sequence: TGCGCCAGCAGGTCGGCTAGCGGGAGGGTAGGCGAGCAGTACTTC.

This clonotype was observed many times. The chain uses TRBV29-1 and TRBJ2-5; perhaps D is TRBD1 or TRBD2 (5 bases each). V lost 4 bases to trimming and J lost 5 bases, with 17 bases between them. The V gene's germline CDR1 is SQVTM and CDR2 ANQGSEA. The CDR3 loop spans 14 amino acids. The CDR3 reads CSVGSGHIGETQYF. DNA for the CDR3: TGCAGCGTTGGGAGCGGACACATCGGGGAGACCCAGTACTTC.

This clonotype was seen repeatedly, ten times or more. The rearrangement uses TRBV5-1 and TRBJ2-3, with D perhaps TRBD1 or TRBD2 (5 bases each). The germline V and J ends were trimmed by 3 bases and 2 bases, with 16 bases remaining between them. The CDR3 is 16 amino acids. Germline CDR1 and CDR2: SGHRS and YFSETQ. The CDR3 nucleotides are TGCGCCAGCAGCTCCCGGGACGGGATTTTCACAGATACGCAGTATTTT. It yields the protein CASSSRDGIFTDTQYF.

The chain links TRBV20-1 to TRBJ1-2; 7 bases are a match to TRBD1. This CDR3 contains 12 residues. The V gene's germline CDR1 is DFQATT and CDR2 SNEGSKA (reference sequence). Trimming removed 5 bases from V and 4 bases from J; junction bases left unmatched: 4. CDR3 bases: TGCAGTGCTTCACAGGGGCCCTATGGCTACACCTTC. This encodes CSASQGPYGYTF.